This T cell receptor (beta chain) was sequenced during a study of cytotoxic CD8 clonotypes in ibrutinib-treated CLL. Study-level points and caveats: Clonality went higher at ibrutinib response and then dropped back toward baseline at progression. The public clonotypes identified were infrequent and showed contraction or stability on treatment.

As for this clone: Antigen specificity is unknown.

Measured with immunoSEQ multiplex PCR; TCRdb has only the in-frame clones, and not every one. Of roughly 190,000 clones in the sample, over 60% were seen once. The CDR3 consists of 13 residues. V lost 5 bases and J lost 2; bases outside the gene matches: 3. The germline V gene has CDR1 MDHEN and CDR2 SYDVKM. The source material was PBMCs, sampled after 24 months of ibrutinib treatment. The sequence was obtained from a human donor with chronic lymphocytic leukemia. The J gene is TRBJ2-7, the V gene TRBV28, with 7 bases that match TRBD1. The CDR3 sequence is CASSRTGPYEQYF. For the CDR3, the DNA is TGTGCCAGCAGTAGGACAGGACCCTACGAGCAGTACTTC.